This TCR beta chain appears in the sequencing data of a study of cytomegalovirus exposure and HLA in healthy donors. General study results and limits: Most observed TCR sequences were rare, whereas some public TCRs were detected in many donors.

CDR3 length: 15 residues. Germline V gives CDR1 SGHVS, CDR2 FQNEAQ. V lost 1 base and J 0 bases, leaving 9 bases between the germline ends. About this clone itself: Its matching antigen is unknown.

Repertoires were generated with immunoSEQ multiplex PCR, while TCRdb's copy carries only in-frame clones and drops some. The sample includes fewer than 65,000 clones, approximately 89% seen only once; the top ten take around 16%. The source is a woman aged 18-30 years in good health and CMV-seronegative. The chain couples TRBV7-8 to TRBJ1-2; D uncertain. Sequenced material: PBMCs. The CDR3 sequence: CASSLEPGANYGYTF. The CDR3 nucleotides are TGTGCCAGCAGCTTAGAACCGGGAGCTAACTATGGCTACACCTTC.